This T cell receptor beta chain stems from a study of technical replicates of blood from a handful of donors. TCRdb keeps only in-frame clones here, not all; method: immunoSEQ multiplex PCR. The table records more than 60,000 clones, around 94% of them present only once. The sequence was obtained from a human donor in good health. Sequenced input: T cells isolated from PBMCs.

The CDR3 loop reads CASSENVQGPYGYTF. The CDR3 nucleotides read TGTGCCAGCAGTGAAAATGTGCAGGGGCCTTATGGCTACACCTTC. The chain couples TRBV6-1 to TRBJ1-2, with a weak D call TRBD1 (6 bases). Looked up from germline, CDR1 is MNHNS and CDR2 is SASEGT. This CDR3 is 15 amino acids long. Between the trimmed V and J ends, which lost 2 bases and 5 bases, there was a span of 15 bases.